These T cell receptor beta chains were read from a single sample in a study of T-cell reconstitution after alpha-beta-depleted transplantation in children. From the PCR reads, TCRdb called clonotypes with MiXCR, one entry per CDR3 protein. The sample yields tens of thousands of distinct CDR3 sequences, over 5% seen once. The sequences come from PBMCs, mostly from graft donor cells, collected 180 days after TCRalphabeta/CD19-depleted stem cell transplant. The receptors stem from a male patient younger than 18 who had a stem cell transplant for acute myeloid leukemia, so the T cells may come from the graft donor. The CDR3 runs from the conserved cysteine through the conserved F or W. The D gene is left open where the match is weak. A row's size may be missing; if present it is once, few, many or a size class.

>TRBJ1-4|many|.|TRBV5-1
CASSLDGATNEKLFF
TGCGCCAGCAGCCTGGACGGTGCAACTAATGAAAAACTGTTTTTT
>TRBJ2-5|many|TRBD2|TRBV12-3/TRBV12-4
CASSLRLAGGGMGETQYF
TGTGCCAGCAGTTTAAGACTAGCGGGAGGCGGTATGGGAGAGACCCAGTACTTC
>TRBJ2-3|many|.|TRBV7-2
CASSHLRTDTQYF
TGTGCCAGCAGCCATCTACGCACAGATACGCAGTATTTT
>TRBJ2-7|many|TRBD2|TRBV20-1
CSAVSGGAYEQYF
TGCAGTGCTGTTAGCGGGGGAGCCTACGAGCAGTACTTC
>TRBJ2-1|many|TRBD2|TRBV3-1
CASSREGLGSREQFF
TGTGCCAGCAGCCGAGAAGGACTAGGTAGTCGGGAGCAGTTCTTC
>TRBJ1-5|many|TRBD1|TRBV7-9
CASGGQGDQPQHF
TGTGCCAGCGGAGGACAGGGGGATCAGCCCCAGCATTTT
>TRBJ1-5|many|.|TRBV6-5
CASSSDRGLRQPQHF
TGTGCCAGCAGCTCCGATCGGGGGCTTCGTCAGCCCCAGCATTTT
>TRBJ2-7|many|TRBD1|TRBV28
CASSLTGAYEQYF
TGTGCCAGCAGTTTAACAGGGGCCTACGAGCAGTACTTC
>TRBJ2-1|many|.|TRBV20-1
CSASAGRTPWGEQFF
TGCAGTGCTAGCGCGGGGAGGACCCCTTGGGGTGAGCAGTTCTTC
>TRBJ1-1|many|.|TRBV28
CASSLGEAFF
TGTGCCAGCAGTCTTGGTGAAGCTTTCTTT
>TRBJ2-7|many|.|TRBV12-3/TRBV12-4
CASSFGGNSYEQYF
TGTGCCAGCAGTTTCGGCGGGAACTCCTACGAGCAGTACTTC
>TRBJ2-5|.|TRBD2|TRBV6-2/TRBV6-3
CASSYTLAGGETQYF
TGTGCCAGCAGTTACACACTAGCGGGAGGAGAGACCCAGTACTTC
>TRBJ2-5|many|.|TRBV9
CASSGLQETQYF
TGTGCCAGCAGCGGGCTTCAAGAGACCCAGTACTTC
>TRBJ1-1|many|TRBD1|TRBV19
CASSTYRGELNTEAFF
TGTGCCAGTAGTACGTACAGGGGGGAGTTGAACACTGAAGCTTTCTTT
>TRBJ2-1|many|.|TRBV6-2/TRBV6-3
CASSYTGGGSNEQFF
TGTGCCAGCAGTTATACGGGAGGGGGCTCGAATGAGCAGTTCTTC
>TRBJ2-5|many|TRBD2|TRBV3-1
CASSRTSGGQETQYF
TGTGCCAGCAGCCGGACTAGCGGGGGTCAAGAGACCCAGTACTTC
>TRBJ2-3|many|TRBD2|TRBV20-1
CSAEGLAGAGTDTQYF
TGCAGTGCTGAGGGACTAGCGGGGGCCGGCACAGATACGCAGTATTTT
>TRBJ1-6|many|TRBD1|TRBV5-1
CASRDRGNSPLHF
TGCGCCAGCCGGGACAGGGGTAATTCACCCCTCCACTTT
>TRBJ2-1|medium-sized|.|TRBV29-1
CSVESLSNEQFF
TGCAGCGTTGAGAGTCTGAGCAATGAGCAGTTCTTC
>TRBJ2-7|many|TRBD2|TRBV6-2/TRBV6-3
CASNFQGGTYEQYF
TGTGCCAGCAATTTCCAGGGAGGGACCTACGAGCAGTACTTC
>TRBJ1-2|many|.|TRBV3-1
CASSQAPDSRNYTF
TGTGCCAGCAGCCAAGCCCCGGACAGCCGGAACTATACCTTC
>TRBJ1-1|many|.|TRBV5-1
CASSLRVDSSNTEAFF
TGCGCCAGCAGCTTGCGCGTGGACAGCTCGAACACTGAAGCTTTCTTT
>TRBJ2-1|many|TRBD1|TRBV6-2/TRBV6-3
CASRPTGTFLDEQFF
TGTGCCAGCAGACCGACAGGGACATTTTTAGATGAGCAGTTCTTC
>TRBJ2-2|many|.|TRBV19
CASSIVVGGPSNTGELFF
TGTGCCAGTAGTATAGTAGTTGGGGGGCCCTCGAACACCGGGGAGCTGTTTTTT